These 32 T cell receptor beta chains were all obtained from the same sample, sequenced in a study of cytomegalovirus exposure and HLA in healthy donors. The repertoire was sequenced with immunoSEQ multiplex PCR; TCRdb's copy has only in-frame clones and lacks some. The table records approximately 230,000 clones, roughly 90% of them present only once. Sequenced input: PBMCs. Receptors were obtained from a young man in good health and CMV-seropositive.

The rearrangement uses TRBV5-4 and TRBJ1-4; no reliable D call. Germline loops: CDR1 SGHNT, CDR2 YYREEE (reference sequence). The CDR3 extends over 16 amino acids. V gave up 0 bases and J gave up 3 bases, with 12 bases separating them. CDR3 DNA: TGTGCCAGCAGCTTGGGGAAGGGCGGTTCTAATGAAAAACTGTTTTTT. As protein: CASSLGKGGSNEKLFF. Full variable domain (outside the CDR3, taken from reference TRBV5-4 and TRBJ1-4): ETGVTQSPTHLIKTRGQQVTLRCSSQSGHNTVSWYQQALGQGPQFIFQYYREEENGRGNFPPRFSGLQFPNYSSELNVNALELDDSALYLCASSLGKGGSNEKLFFGSGTQLSVL.

In DNA form, the CDR3 reads TGTGCCTCTAGGACTAGTTTATCCTACGGGGAGCTGTTTTTT. Amino acids: CASRTSLSYGELFF. The chain couples TRBV30 to TRBJ2-2; TRBD2 matches 7 bases. Trimming took 7 bases from V and 7 from J; bases not matched to a gene: 12. This CDR3 spans 14 amino acids. Per the germline V gene, CDR1 is GTSNPN and CDR2 is SVGIG (reference sequence).

The rearrangement joins TRBV27 to TRBJ2-7, with D possibly matching TRBD1 (5 bases). This CDR3 is 14 amino acids long. V was cut by 3 bases and J by 5 bases, with 14 bases left in between. CDR1 is MNHEY, CDR2 SMNVEV, per germline (reference sequence). In nucleotides, the CDR3 is TGTGCCAGCAGTTTGGCAGGGCTTACCGACGAGCAGTACTTC. Translating it yields CASSLAGLTDEQYF.

The chain is built from TRBV13 and TRBJ2-5; D is possibly TRBD1 (6 bases). The CDR3 loop spans 13 amino acids. V lost 1 base, J lost 5 bases, and 8 bases lay in between. Germline-derived CDR1 and CDR2 are PRHDT and FYEKMQ (reference sequence). The CDR3 bases are TGTGCCAGCAGCTTAGAGAGGGGGGAGACCCAGTACTTC. This translates into CASSLERGETQYF.

CDR3: CASSLGRRPGELFF. CDR3 DNA: TGTGCCAGCAGTTTAGGTCGGCGCCCCGGGGAGCTGTTTTTT. This chain joins TRBV27 and TRBJ2-2; D remains ambiguous. V lost 2 bases to trimming and J lost 6 bases, with 10 bases between them. Germline loops: CDR1 MNHEY, CDR2 SMNVEV (reference sequence). CDR3 length: 14 residues.

V is TRBV27 and J is TRBJ2-4, with a weak D call TRBD2 (7 bases). The CDR3 loop spans 13 amino acids. V lost 3 bases, J lost 8 bases, and 11 bases lay in between. Germline V gives CDR1 MNHEY, CDR2 SMNVEV (reference sequence). The CDR3 reads CASSFGGPDIQYF. DNA for the CDR3: TGTGCCAGCAGTTTCGGGGGGCCGGACATTCAGTACTTC.

The chain couples TRBV10-1 to TRBJ2-1; no definite D call. The germline CDR1 and CDR2 sequences are WNHNN and SYGVQD (reference sequence). Trimming removed 8 bases from V and 14 bases from J, with 28 bases in between. The CDR3 extends over 15 amino acids. The CDR3 loop is CASPSFSTPQYVEFF. Written as DNA, the CDR3 is TGCGCCAGCCCGTCGTTCAGTACCCCCCAATATGTAGAGTTCTTC.

The chain is built from TRBV13 and TRBJ2-7, with 7 bases aligning to TRBD2. This CDR3 has 17 residues. V lost 1 base to trimming and J lost 7 bases; unmatched junction nucleotides: 16. Germline CDR1 and CDR2: PRHDT and FYEKMQ (reference sequence). The CDR3 DNA sequence: TGTGCCAGCAGCTTAGAAGGGAGACTAGCCAGTCGTGTAGAGCAGTACTTC. Protein sequence: CASSLEGRLASRVEQYF. Based on the CDR3 plus reference TRBV13 and TRBJ2-7, the full variable domain is AAGVIQSPRHLIKEKRETATLKCYPIPRHDTVYWYQQGPGQDPQFLISFYEKMQSDKGSIPDRFSAQQFSDYHSELNMSSLELGDSALYFCASSLEGRLASRVEQYFGPGTRLTVT.

The chain joins TRBV4-1 to TRBJ2-3; unclear D gene. The germline V gene encodes CDR1 MGHRA and CDR2 YSYEKL. The CDR3 contains 15 residues. V lost 6 bases, J lost 4 bases, and 17 bases lay in between. The CDR3: CASRERLLGPDTQYF. The DNA of the CDR3 is TGCGCCAGCAGAGAGAGATTGTTAGGGCCAGATACGCAGTATTTT.

This clone was counted a single time. V gene TRBV7-8 combines with J gene TRBJ1-1; D is ambiguous. Germline CDR1 reads SGHVS; CDR2 reads FQNEAQ. V dropped 3 bases and J dropped 4 bases, with 9 bases sitting between them. The CDR3 runs to 13 residues. This chain's CDR3 is CASSFEGSTEAFF. The CDR3 DNA is TGTGCCAGCAGCTTCGAGGGAAGCACTGAAGCTTTCTTT.

The V gene is TRBV6-5, the J gene TRBJ2-2, with D perhaps matching TRBD2 (6 bases). The CDR3 is 16 residues long. V was cut by 2 bases and J by 1 base, with 11 bases left in between. The germline V gene encodes CDR1 MNHEY and CDR2 SVGAGI. The CDR3 reads CASSYGGLLNTGELFF. DNA of the CDR3: TGTGCCAGCAGTTACGGGGGACTCTTGAACACCGGGGAGCTGTTTTTT.

The V and J genes are TRBV4-1 and TRBJ2-7, with D possibly being TRBD1 (7 bases). The CDR3 extends over 12 amino acids. Germline CDR1 is MGHRA and CDR2 is YSYEKL. The V end was cut by 5 bases, the J end by 6 bases, with 11 bases between. CDR3 nucleotides: TGCGCCAGCAGCGGGACAGCGGGCGAGCAGTACTTC. It translates to CASSGTAGEQYF.

This chain joins TRBV6-1 and TRBJ2-7, with TRBD1 matching 8 bases. Germline loops: CDR1 MNHNS, CDR2 SASEGT. This CDR3 region has 14 residues. J was trimmed by 1 base and V by 5 bases; bases with no gene match: 4. DNA for the CDR3: TGTGCCAGCAGTAGAGGACAGGGATCCTACGAGCAGTACTTC. As protein: CASSRGQGSYEQYF.

The chain carries TRBV27 and TRBJ2-2, with D uncertain. This CDR3 comprises 14 residues. With 2 bases removed from V and 7 bases from J, the gap between germline ends came to 11 bases. Germline loops: CDR1 MNHEY, CDR2 SMNVEV (reference sequence). The chain's CDR3 is CASSLGVHGGELFF. CDR3 DNA: TGTGCCAGCAGTTTAGGGGTGCATGGCGGGGAGCTGTTTTTT.

The rearrangement links TRBV14 to TRBJ2-5; D uncertain. Germline V gene sequence: CDR1 SGHDN, CDR2 FVKESK. CDR3 size: 14 residues. Trimming left V 4 bases short and J 5 bases short, with 14 bases between. CDR3 sequence (DNA): TGTGCCAGCAGCCTTTTTGGGGTATGGGAGACCCAGTACTTC. It specifies CASSLFGVWETQYF.

This clone turned up a few times. The V gene is TRBV27, the J gene TRBJ2-7; 7 nucleotides line up with TRBD1. CDR3 size: 14 residues. The V and J ends lost 4 bases and 4 bases, in that order; junction bases with no gene match: 7. Germline CDR1 and CDR2: MNHEY and SMNVEV (reference sequence). The chain's CDR3 is CASSSRQGIYEQYF. The CDR3 DNA follows: TGTGCCAGCAGTTCTCGACAGGGAATATACGAGCAGTACTTC.

The chain combines TRBV29-1 with TRBJ2-1, with D unclear. Trimming pared 4 bases from V and 9 bases from J, leaving 10 bases between. This CDR3 is 11 amino acids long. In germline, CDR1 is SQVTM, CDR2 ANQGSEA. CDR3 sequence (DNA): TGCAGCGTTGCTGGCCTCGGTGAGCAGTTCTTC. It is translated as CSVAGLGEQFF.

V is TRBV6-6 and J is TRBJ1-1; 7 positions agree with TRBD1. CDR1 is MNHNY and CDR2 is SVGAGI in the germline V gene (reference sequence). The V gene end was trimmed by 10 bases and the J gene end by 5 bases; junction bases not matched to a gene: 10. The CDR3 sequence is 13 residues long. CDR3 nucleotide sequence: TGTGCCACCGTTCGGACAGGTGGAACTGAAGCTTTCTTT. Translated: CATVRTGGTEAFF.

The CDR3: CASSQGTLETQYF. Here the CDR3 DNA reads TGCGCCAGCAGCCAAGGGACACTCGAGACCCAGTACTTC. The chain employs TRBV4-1 and TRBJ2-5; D is perhaps TRBD1 (5 bases). V lost 1 base and J lost 5, with 8 bases in between. This CDR3 is built from 13 residues. Germline lookup yields CDR1 MGHRA and CDR2 YSYEKL.

The V gene is TRBV5-1, the J gene TRBJ2-1; no definite D call. Germline loops: CDR1 SGHRS, CDR2 YFSETQ. The CDR3 has 14 amino acids. V was cut by 4 bases and J by 7 bases, with 15 bases left in between. The DNA for the CDR3 is TGCGCCAGCAGCCCCGAGCCCCCAAAGAATGAGCAGTTCTTC. Translated, it gives CASSPEPPKNEQFF.

V usage is TRBV29-1 and J usage is TRBJ2-5, with D perhaps TRBD1 or TRBD2 (5 bases each). Trimming removed 1 base at V and 4 bases at J, with 10 bases between. CDR1 and CDR2 (germline): SQVTM, ANQGSEA. The CDR3 is made up of 13 amino acids. The DNA for the CDR3 is TGCAGCGTTGAAGTGGGACGACGAGAGACCCAGTACTTC. Residues: CSVEVGRRETQYF.

With respect to this clone: Germline and junction disagree at one end, which may indicate a read error. The CDR3 sequence is CARGDVRRVAF. In nucleotides, the CDR3 is TGTGCCCGGGGCGATGTCCGCAGGGTCGCCTTC. J is TRBJ1-2 and V is TRBV30; D is possibly TRBD1 (5 bases). Germline V gene data show CDR1 as GTSNPN and CDR2 as SVGIG (reference sequence). The CDR3 extends over 11 amino acids.

The chain uses TRBV19 and TRBJ1-5; the D is unclear. There are 16 residues in the CDR3. V was clipped by 3 bases and J by 2 bases, with 14 bases between them. Germline V gives CDR1 LNHDA, CDR2 SQIVND (reference sequence). The CDR3 DNA sequence: TGTGCCAGTAGTATTGTTCACGGAGTAGGCAATCAGCCCCAGCATTTT. It is translated as CASSIVHGVGNQPQHF.

The rearrangement links TRBV6-1 to TRBJ1-5, with 7 bases aligning to TRBD1. CDR3 size: 16 residues. Trimming removed 3 bases from V and 3 bases from J; junction bases left unmatched: 8. Germline assignment: CDR1 MNHNS and CDR2 SASEGT. The CDR3 spells CASSDRYRGLNQPQHF. CDR3 in DNA: TGTGCCAGCAGTGACAGGTACAGGGGCCTCAATCAGCCCCAGCATTTT.

This chain joins TRBV7-8 and TRBJ2-7; D is ambiguous. The germline gives CDR1 SGHVS, CDR2 FQNEAQ. The CDR3 runs to 11 residues. The germline V and J ends were trimmed by 7 bases and 9 bases, with 13 bases remaining between them. The CDR3 spells CASTGLERQYF. The CDR3 region has the DNA TGTGCCAGCACCGGCTTGGAGCGGCAGTACTTC.

The rearrangement uses TRBV5-1 and TRBJ2-3; perhaps TRBD1 as D (7 bases). Per germline, CDR1 SGHRS and CDR2 YFSETQ. Trimming stripped 4 bases from V and 2 bases from J, with 14 bases between. The CDR3 runs to 15 residues. The CDR3 coding sequence is TGCGCCAGCAGCCCAGGGGGGAGGTCCACAGATACGCAGTATTTT. Translation: CASSPGGRSTDTQYF.

The chain joins TRBV2 to TRBJ2-6; D not certain. Germline assignment: CDR1 SNHLY and CDR2 FYNNEI. The CDR3 is made up of 15 amino acids. Trimming left V 7 bases short and J 0 bases short, with 10 bases between. CDR3 amino acids: CASKYESSGANVLTF. The CDR3 DNA reads TGTGCCAGCAAATATGAGAGCTCTGGGGCCAACGTCCTGACTTTC.

This chain joins TRBV2 and TRBJ1-4, with 8 bases lining up with TRBD1. The V segment lost 4 bases and the J segment 0 bases; nucleotides outside the gene matches: 1. The CDR3 has 15 amino acids. Germline V gene lookup returns CDR1 SNHLY and CDR2 FYNNEI. The CDR3 DNA reads TGTGCCAGCAGTGGACAGGGGACAACTAATGAAAAACTGTTTTTT. It is translated as CASSGQGTTNEKLFF.

The rearrangement links TRBV6-4 to TRBJ2-3, with 8 bases fitting TRBD2. CDR1 is MRHNA, CDR2 SNTAGT, per germline. Germline trimming cut 3 bases from V and 7 bases from J; bases unmatched to any gene: 12. The CDR3 covers 16 residues. The CDR3 coding sequence is TGTGCCAGCAGTGAGACGCCACTAGCGGCCCGCCATACGCAGTATTTT. This sequence encodes CASSETPLAARHTQYF.

V usage is TRBV19 and J usage is TRBJ1-2; a possible D gene is TRBD1 (5 bases). The length of the CDR3 is 15 residues. V was trimmed by 3 bases and J by 2 bases, leaving 13 bases between them. In germline, CDR1 is LNHDA, CDR2 SQIVND (reference sequence). As DNA, the CDR3 is TGTGCCAGTAGTATGGGGCAGGGAGTCAACTATGGCTACACCTTC. It yields the protein CASSMGQGVNYGYTF.

The count of this clone is one. The chain uses TRBV11-2 and TRBJ2-5; D is unclear. Trimming shortened V by 4 bases and J by 4 bases, and 10 bases separated the two germline ends. The CDR3 covers 13 residues. CDR1 is SGHAT and CDR2 is FQNNGV in the germline V gene. The CDR3 here is CASSYTRGETQYF. The DNA for the CDR3 is TGTGCCAGCAGCTATACAAGAGGAGAGACCCAGTACTTC.

The chain uses TRBV28 and TRBJ2-4, with a possible D match to TRBD1 (5 bases). Germline V gene sequence: CDR1 MDHEN, CDR2 SYDVKM. The CDR3 loop spans 14 amino acids. V dropped 6 bases and J dropped 0 bases, with 9 bases sitting between them. CDR3 sequence reads: CASRDSVAKNIQYF. CDR3 sequence (DNA): TGTGCCAGCAGAGACAGTGTAGCCAAAAACATTCAGTACTTC.